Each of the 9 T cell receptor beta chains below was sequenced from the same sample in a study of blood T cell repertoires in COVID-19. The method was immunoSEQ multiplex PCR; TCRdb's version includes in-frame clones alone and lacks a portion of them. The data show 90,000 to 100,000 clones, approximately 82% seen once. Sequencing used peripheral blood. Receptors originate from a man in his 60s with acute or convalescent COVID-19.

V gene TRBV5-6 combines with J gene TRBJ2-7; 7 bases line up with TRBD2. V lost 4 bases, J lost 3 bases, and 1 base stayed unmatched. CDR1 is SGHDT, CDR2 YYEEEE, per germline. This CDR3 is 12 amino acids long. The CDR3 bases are TGTGCCAGCAGCCGCGGGGGCTACGAGCAGTACGTC. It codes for CASSRGGYEQYV.

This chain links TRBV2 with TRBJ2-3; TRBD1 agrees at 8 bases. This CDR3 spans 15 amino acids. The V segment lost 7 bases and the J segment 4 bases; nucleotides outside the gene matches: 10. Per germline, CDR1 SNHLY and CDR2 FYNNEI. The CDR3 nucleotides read TGTGCCAGCAAATTCGCAGGGGGCGCATCAGATACGCAGTATTTT. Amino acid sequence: CASKFAGGASDTQYF. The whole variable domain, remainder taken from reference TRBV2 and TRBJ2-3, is EPEVTQTPSHQVTQMGQEVILRCVPISNHLYFYWYRQILGQKVEFLVSFYNNEISEKSEIFDDQFSVERPDGSNFTLKIRSTKLEDSAMYFCASKFAGGASDTQYFGPGTRLTVL.

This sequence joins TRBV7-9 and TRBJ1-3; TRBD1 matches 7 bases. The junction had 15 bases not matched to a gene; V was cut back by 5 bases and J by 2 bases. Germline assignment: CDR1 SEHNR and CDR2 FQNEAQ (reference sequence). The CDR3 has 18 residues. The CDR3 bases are TGTGCCAGCAGCCCCACCTCCTACGACAGGGATGCTGGAAACACCATATATTTT. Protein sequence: CASSPTSYDRDAGNTIYF.

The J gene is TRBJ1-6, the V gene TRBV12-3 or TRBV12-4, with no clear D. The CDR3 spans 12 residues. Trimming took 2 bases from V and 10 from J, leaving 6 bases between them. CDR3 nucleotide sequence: TGTGCCAGCAGTTTAAAAAGCTCACCCCTCCACTTT. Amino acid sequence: CASSLKSSPLHF.

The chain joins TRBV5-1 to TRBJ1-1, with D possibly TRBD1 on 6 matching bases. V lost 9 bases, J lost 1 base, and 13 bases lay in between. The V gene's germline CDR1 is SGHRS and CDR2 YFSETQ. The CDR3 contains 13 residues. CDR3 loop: CATRTGQNTEAFF. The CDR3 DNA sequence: TGCGCCACCCGAACAGGGCAGAACACTGAAGCTTTCTTT.

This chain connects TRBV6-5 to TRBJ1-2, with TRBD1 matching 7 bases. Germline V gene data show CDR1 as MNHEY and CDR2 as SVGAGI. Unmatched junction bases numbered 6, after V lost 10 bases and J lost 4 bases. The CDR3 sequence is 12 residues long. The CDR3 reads CAMKTGTYGYTF. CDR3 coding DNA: TGTGCCATGAAGACAGGGACCTATGGCTACACCTTC.

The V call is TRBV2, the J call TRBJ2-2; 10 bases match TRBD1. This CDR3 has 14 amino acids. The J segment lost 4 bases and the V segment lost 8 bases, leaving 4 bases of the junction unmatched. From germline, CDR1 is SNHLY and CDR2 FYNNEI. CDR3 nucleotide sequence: TGTGCCAGCCGTCGGACAGGGGGCACCGGGGAGCTGTTTTTT. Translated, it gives CASRRTGGTGELFF.

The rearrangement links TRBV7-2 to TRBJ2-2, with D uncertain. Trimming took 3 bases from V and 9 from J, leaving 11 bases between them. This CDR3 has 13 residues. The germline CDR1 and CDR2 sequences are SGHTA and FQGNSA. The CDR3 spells CASSLALNRELFF. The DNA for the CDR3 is TGTGCCAGCAGCTTGGCACTAAACAGGGAGCTGTTTTTT.

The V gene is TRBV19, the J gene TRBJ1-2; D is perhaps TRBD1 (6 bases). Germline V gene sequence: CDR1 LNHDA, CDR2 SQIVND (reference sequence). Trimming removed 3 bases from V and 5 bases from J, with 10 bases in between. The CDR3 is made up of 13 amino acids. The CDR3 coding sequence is TGTGCCAGTAGTATGGGACAACATTATGGCTACACCTTC. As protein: CASSMGQHYGYTF.